This TCR beta chain was identified during a study of blood T cell repertoires in COVID-19 (dated by TCRdb to the early 2020s). Describing the broader study: ImmuneRACE Cohort 3 recovered participants were defined by two consecutive negative NP/OP PCR tests, healthcare professional clearance, or symptom resolution. Samples from collaborators originated in the United States, Italy and Spain and spanned both the acute and convalescent phases of COVID-19. The material from the prospective study consisted of cDNA or gDNA derived from T cells, B-cell-depleted T cells, or PBMCs. Subjects who had been exposed to COVID-19, were actively infected with it, or had recovered from it provided the deeply sampled blood TCRbeta repertoires that made up the dataset. The repertoires were released in a freely available public database meant as a resource for research on the immune response to SARS-CoV-2. Samples came from the ongoing ImmuneRACE study (first 160 participants) plus 1,254 subjects from 6 global collaborators. The sample metadata nearly always contained a de-identified subject ID, COVID-19 status, age in years and sex. Where available, HLA class I and class II types were obtained from metadata supplied by the sample provider rather than from assay-based typing. What the work shows at the level of the full study, not this receptor alone: How much clinical and demographic metadata was included differed by source and by participant, and the metadata was provided uncurated.

The immunoSEQ Assay, a bias-controlled multiplex PCR, was used to amplify TCRbeta CDR3 regions from genomic DNA. Per the original workflow: Within the assay, amplification of reference gene primers was used to estimate how many nucleated cells each sample contained. To quantify the absolute abundance of each unique TCRbeta CDR3 rearrangement, sequence reads were collapsed and filtered. For each sample, productive Simpson clonality was calculated by taking the square root of Simpson's diversity index across productive rearrangements. This immuneACCESS table, as held by TCRdb, lists in-frame sequences with V and J called but not all clones. Of the missing ones, under half trace to an unresolved V gene in checked studies; the others have no known cause. V, J and clone size reflect that table, while D and trimming were determined from the DNA. The table for this sample lists over 110,000 clones; 75% to 90% of them were counted only once. Clones ranked in the top ten supply 3.9% of the sample.

Participants in the prospective study were enrolled through a virtual design, were aged roughly 18 to 95 years, and lived in fewer than 30 United States geographic areas. To assign participants to cohorts, the prospective study relied on clinical history that participants themselves reported in a screening survey and a study questionnaire. In the prospective study, mobile phlebotomists collected whole blood, serum and a nasopharyngeal or oropharyngeal swab from each participant. Participants in the prospective study had the option to provide additional blood draws and questionnaires over a roughly 2-month period. Blood samples from the prospective study were shipped frozen or at room temperature prior to DNA extraction. Germline trimming: 0 bases from V, 4 bases from J; junction bases outside gene matches: 7. The CDR3 starts with the cysteine, ends with the phenylalanine, and has 17 residues. The only DNA kept is the CDR3, 51 bases in frame from the first base. From a lookup of the germline V gene (reference sequence), CDR1 and CDR2 are LNHDA and SQIVND.

Worth noting for this clone: The antigen it recognizes is unknown. No base qualities exist here, and no much larger clone lies one base off it.

The sequence was obtained from a man aged 50 to 60 in a cohort exposed to, infected with or recovered from COVID-19 (not recorded which). The specimen sequenced was PBMCs or T cells enriched from blood (not recorded which). Recombination joined TRBV19 with TRBJ2-2, and TRBD1 aligns with 8 junction nucleotides. The CDR3 reads CASSIEGGQGLTGELFF. The nucleotides are TGTGCCAGTAGTATAGAAGGTGGACAGGGTCTCACCGGGGAGCTGTTTTTT. The CDR3 plus the reference TRBV19 and TRBJ2-2 genes for the other parts give the full variable domain: DGGITQSPKYLFRKEGQNVTLSCEQNLNHDAMYWYRQDPGQGLRLIYYSQIVNDFQKGDIAEGYSVSREKKESFPLTVTSAQKNPTAFYLCASSIEGGQGLTGELFFGEGSRLTVL.